Only a few counts were recorded for the clone carrying this T cell receptor (beta chain). Its antigen is not identified. The entry originates in a study of blood T cells in healthy people across ages. Primers used in a second PCR of roughly 7 to 12 cycles were a sample-barcoded 5' primer and a J-beta primer mix. Each cDNA molecule, via a template-switch adaptor with 12 random nucleotides, was tagged. MiXCR, applied by TCRdb to the 5' RACE reads, yields one record per CDR3 protein. The sample has about 1 million distinct CDR3 sequences, roughly a quarter seen once; the top ten hold less than 0.85%. Points from the study as a whole: TCR beta diversity correlated strongly with naive T cell percentage.

The CDR3 extends over 16 amino acids. Germline V gene lookup returns CDR1 MGHRA and CDR2 YSYEKL. These same records also appear under a second study, on T cells of mothers and their children.

This clonotype originated in a girl aged 2-9 years in good health. Material: blood. This chain joins TRBV4-1 and TRBJ2-7; 14 bases map to TRBD2. Judging by the DNA end, TRBJ2-1 fits better; the J call may be wrong. The CDR3 loop is CASSQTSGGAKNEQFF. CDR3 bases: TGCGCCAGCAGCCAGACTAGCGGGGGGGCAAAAAATGAGCAGTTCTTC.